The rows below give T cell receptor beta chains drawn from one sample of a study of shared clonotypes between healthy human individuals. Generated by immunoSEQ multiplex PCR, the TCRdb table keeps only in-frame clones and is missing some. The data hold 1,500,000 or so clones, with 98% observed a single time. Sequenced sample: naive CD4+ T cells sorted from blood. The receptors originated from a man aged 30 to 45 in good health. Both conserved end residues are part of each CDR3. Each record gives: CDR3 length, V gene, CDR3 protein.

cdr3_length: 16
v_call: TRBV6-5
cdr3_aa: CASSSPAGVSFNEQFF

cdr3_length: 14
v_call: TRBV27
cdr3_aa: CASSLLGQGTGYTF

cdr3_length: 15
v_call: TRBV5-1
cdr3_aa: CASSLAAGISYEQYF

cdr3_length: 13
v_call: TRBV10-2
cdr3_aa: CASTVQTNQPQHF

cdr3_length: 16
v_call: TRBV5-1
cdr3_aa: CASSLDSGLSTDTQYF

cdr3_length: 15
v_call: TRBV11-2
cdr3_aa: CASSLGSGGGDEQYF

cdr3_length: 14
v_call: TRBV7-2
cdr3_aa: CASSLATAWGEQFF

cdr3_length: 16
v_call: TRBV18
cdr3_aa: CASSPRRTANNEKLFF

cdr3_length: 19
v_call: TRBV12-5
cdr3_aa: CASGSTSLESGHPYNEQFF

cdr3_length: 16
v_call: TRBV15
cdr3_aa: CATSRDIGQDTDTQYF

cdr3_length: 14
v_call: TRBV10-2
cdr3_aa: CASSFLAGSSEQFF

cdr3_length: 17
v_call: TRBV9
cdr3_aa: CASSVASALVSGNTIYF

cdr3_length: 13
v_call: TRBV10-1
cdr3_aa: CASSIAGANEQFF

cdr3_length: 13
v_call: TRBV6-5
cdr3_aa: CASSYSTRYEQYF

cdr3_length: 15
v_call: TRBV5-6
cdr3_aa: CASSLMAGDPYEQYF

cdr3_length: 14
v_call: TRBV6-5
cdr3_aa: CASSSQVTYNEQFF

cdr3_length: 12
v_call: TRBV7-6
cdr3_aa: CASRSRGEKLFF

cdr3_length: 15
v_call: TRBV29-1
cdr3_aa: CSVEVGGGLGGELFF

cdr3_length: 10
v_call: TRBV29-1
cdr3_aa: CSVARTEQFF

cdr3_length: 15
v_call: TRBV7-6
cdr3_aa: CASSLSGLSNQPQHF

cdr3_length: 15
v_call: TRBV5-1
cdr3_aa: CASSLTGFSDQPQHF

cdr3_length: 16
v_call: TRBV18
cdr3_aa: CASSPTSTGSYTEAFF

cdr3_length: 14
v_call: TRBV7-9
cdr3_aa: CASSLVRGYNEQFF

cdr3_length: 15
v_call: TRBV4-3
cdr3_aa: CASSQKRQANQPQHF

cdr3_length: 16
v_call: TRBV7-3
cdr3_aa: CASSLTRRSRADTQYF

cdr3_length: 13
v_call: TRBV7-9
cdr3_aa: CASSSGTGEKLFF

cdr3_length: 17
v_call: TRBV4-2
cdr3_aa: CASSQASGGTNTGELFF

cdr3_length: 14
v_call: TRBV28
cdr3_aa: CASNPRGDSYEQYF

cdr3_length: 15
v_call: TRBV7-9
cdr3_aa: CASSPWASGMTEQYF

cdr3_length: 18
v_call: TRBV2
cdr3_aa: CASSDYRGGTSGYNEQFF

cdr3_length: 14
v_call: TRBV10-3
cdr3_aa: CAISGQDSNQPQHF

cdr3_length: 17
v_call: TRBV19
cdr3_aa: CASSILTTRIGPYGYTF

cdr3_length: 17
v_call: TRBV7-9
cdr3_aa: CASSHRTSGIFTETQYF

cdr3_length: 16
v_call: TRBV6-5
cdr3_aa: CASSYRPTGGRVTQYF

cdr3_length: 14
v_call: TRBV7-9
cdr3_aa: CASSPLGGLHTQYF

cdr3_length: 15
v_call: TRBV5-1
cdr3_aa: CASRESGTGINEQFF

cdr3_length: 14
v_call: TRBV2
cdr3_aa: CASMYGRTNEKLFF

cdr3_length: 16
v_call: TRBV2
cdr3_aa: CASSRGPLGDTGELFF

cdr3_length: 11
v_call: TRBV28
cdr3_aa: CASVRGPDRFF

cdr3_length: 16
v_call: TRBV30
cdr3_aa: CAWSGSKSGRVETQYF

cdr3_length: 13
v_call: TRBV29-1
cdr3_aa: CSDGLAEHNEQFF

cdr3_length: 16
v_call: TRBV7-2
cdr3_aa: CASSPVGLAEYNEQFF

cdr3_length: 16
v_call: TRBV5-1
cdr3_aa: CASSLDGLAGPLEQYF

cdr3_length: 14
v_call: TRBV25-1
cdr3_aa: CASSELSGTYEQYF

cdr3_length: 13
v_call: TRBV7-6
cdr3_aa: CASSRGPRETQYF

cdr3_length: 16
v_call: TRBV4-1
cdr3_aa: CASSHLGTDAYNEQFF

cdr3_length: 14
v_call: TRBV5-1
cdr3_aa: CASSLLHGTYEQYF

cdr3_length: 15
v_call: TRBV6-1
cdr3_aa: CASSEAGLVTGELFF

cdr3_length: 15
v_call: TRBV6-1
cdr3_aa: CASSMRGGRDTEAFF

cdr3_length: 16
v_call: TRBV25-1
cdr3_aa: CASSTTKGGSYNEQFF

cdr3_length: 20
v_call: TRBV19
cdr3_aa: CASSKGAVKRGTRDYNEQFF